This T cell receptor (beta chain) appears in the sequencing data of a study of PD-L1 blockade in urothelial cancer. Study-wide background: About 85% of the 29 patients were males with bladder-origin urothelial cancer. Blood analysis took place 3 weeks (second dose) and 6 weeks after treatment start. Whole-study results and caveats: Better progression-free and overall survival followed lower pretreatment blood clonality.

Profiled with immunoSEQ multiplex PCR; TCRdb holds only in-frame clones, not every one. The repertoire holds approximately 79,000 clones, around four fifths seen once, with approximately 6.7% in the top ten. Stated time point: pretreatment peripheral blood. Every patient provided from 1 to 8 samples, collected pretreatment and on-treatment. The V gene's germline CDR1 is MRHNA and CDR2 SNTAGT. J lost 5 bases, V lost 3 bases, and 8 bases had no gene match. The CDR3 length is 16 residues. Details on this clone: The antigen remains unidentified.

This receptor was taken from a man aged 40-49 years with urothelial cancer. Sample: PBMCs, taken around atezolizumab (anti-PD-L1) treatment. The genes are TRBV6-4 and TRBJ1-2; 11 bases fit TRBD1. The CDR3 here is CASSEQGTGGIYGYTF. The CDR3 bases are TGTGCCAGCAGTGAGCAAGGGACAGGGGGGATTTATGGCTACACCTTC.